This record covers a single TCR beta chain. These data originate in a study of blood T cell repertoires in COVID-19. In the study overall: Researchers got acute and convalescent COVID-19 samples from the United States, Italy and Spain. Sources were T cells, B-cell-depleted T cells, or PBMCs; the material itself was cDNA or gDNA.

V shed 4 bases and J 7 bases; nucleotides not matched to a gene: 6. The CDR3 extends over 13 amino acids. Germline CDR1 is SEHNR and CDR2 is FQNEAQ (reference sequence). Study processing details: Counts of nucleated cells, estimated from reference gene primer amplification, were obtained. Profiled with immunoSEQ multiplex PCR; TCRdb holds only in-frame clones, not every one. The V and J calls and clone size were taken over from that table, and D and trimming were inferred from the DNA. The sample shows 250,000 or so clones, 70% to 85% of them seen only once. The source is a woman of 80 years or more with acute or convalescent COVID-19. The J gene is TRBJ2-5, the V gene TRBV7-9; 7 bases agree with TRBD1. The source material was peripheral blood. CDR3 sequence reads: CASSWDSERTQYF. CDR3 bases: TGTGCCAGCAGCTGGGACAGTGAGCGGACCCAGTACTTC.